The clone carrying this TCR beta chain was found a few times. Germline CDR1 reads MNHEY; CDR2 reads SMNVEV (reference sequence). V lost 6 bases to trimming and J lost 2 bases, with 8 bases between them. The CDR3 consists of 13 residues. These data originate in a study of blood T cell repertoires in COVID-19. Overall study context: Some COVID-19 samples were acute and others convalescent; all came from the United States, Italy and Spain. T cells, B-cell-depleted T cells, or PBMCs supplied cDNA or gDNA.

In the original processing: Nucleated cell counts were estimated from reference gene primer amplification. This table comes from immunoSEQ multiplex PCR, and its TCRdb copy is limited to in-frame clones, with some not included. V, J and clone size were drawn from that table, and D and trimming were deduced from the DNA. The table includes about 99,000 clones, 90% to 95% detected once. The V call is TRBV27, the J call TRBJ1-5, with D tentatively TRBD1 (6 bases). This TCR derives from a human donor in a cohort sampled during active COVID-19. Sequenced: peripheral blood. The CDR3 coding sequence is TGTGCCAGCAGCCCAGGGGGCAATCAGCCCCAGCATTTT. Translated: CASSPGGNQPQHF.